The T cell receptor (beta chain) under discussion was sequenced for a study of cytomegalovirus exposure and HLA in healthy donors. The wider study: In an earlier analysis, 90 million to 130 million unique TCR beta sequences were found from some 200 million T cells. Study-level results: Sequencing likely produced, as an artifact, a cluster of highly shared sequence variants.

This clone was observed a few times. Its antigen is as yet unknown. Germline loops: CDR1 LGHNA, CDR2 YNFKEQ. This CDR3 contains 13 residues. Trimming removed 4 bases from V and 7 bases from J; junction bases left unmatched: 5. The PCR contained 60 Vbeta and 13 Jbeta primers. Sequenced by immunoSEQ multiplex PCR; TCRdb stores in-frame clones only, minus some. The sample has 150,000 to 170,000 clones, 70% to 80% seen once. The clonotype comes from a man younger than 40 in good health and CMV-seronegative. The chain couples TRBV4-2 to TRBJ2-7, with 9 bases lining up with TRBD1. Source material: PBMCs. CDR3 region: CASSRDRADEQYF. The CDR3, as DNA: TGTGCCAGCAGCCGGGACAGGGCTGATGAGCAGTACTTC.